This TCR beta chain is drawn from a study of neurological immune-mediated disorders. This clonotype was detected many times. Antigen specificity is unknown. V gave up 3 bases and J gave up 0 bases, with 4 bases separating them. The CDR3 has 13 amino acids. Study findings and constraints: None of the CDR3 amino acid sequences found in expanded clones was shared across subjects. This suggests that the TCR-beta repertoires were private in all groups.

The making of cDNA relied on 5'RACE with 10-nucleotide random UMIs. A single run covered 15-18 subjects with over 170 million TCR-beta sequences. Via MiXCR, TCRdb re-called the 5' RACE reads, giving one row per CDR3 protein. The data contain approximately 32,000 distinct CDR3 sequences, about 7% of them singletons. V and J are TRBV12-3 or TRBV12-4 and TRBJ2-3; D unclear. This clonotype was sampled from a woman in her forties in good health. Sequenced: PBMCs. CDR3 bases: TGTGCCAGCAGTTTGTGGAGCACAGATACGCAGTATTTT. It yields the protein CASSLWSTDTQYF.